This T cell receptor beta chain comes out of a study of Ad26.COV2.S vaccination and SARS-CoV-2 variants. Data came from immunoSEQ multiplex PCR; TCRdb stores just in-frame clones and leaves some out. The sample lists some 480,000 clones; around nine tenths were seen once. Specified treatment: roughly 18 received Ad26.COV2.S at low or high dose, single or two shots; about five received placebo; per-sample allocation not given. It was on day 63 after the first vaccine or placebo injection that samples were taken. Germline V gene data show CDR1 as MNHEY and CDR2 as SMNVEV (reference sequence). The junction had 8 bases not matched to a gene; V was cut back by 5 bases and J by 8 bases. There are 14 residues in the CDR3.

The genes are TRBV27 and TRBJ1-4; 7 bases match TRBD1. Sequencing was performed on peripheral blood, taken in a trial of Ad26.COV2.S vaccine versus placebo. The receptor was isolated from a person between 18 and 65 years old who received the Ad26.COV2.S COVID-19 vaccine or a placebo. The DNA for the CDR3 is TGTGCCAGCAGTACCCGACAGGGAAGAGAAAAACTGTTTTTT. Protein product: CASSTRQGREKLFF.